This TCR beta chain comes out of a study of T cell changes during pregnancy in multiple sclerosis. Germline V gives CDR1 MDHEN, CDR2 SYDVKM. The CDR3 has 17 amino acids. Trimming took off 3 bases at V and 0 bases at J, with 16 bases between the two ends. Profiling relied on immunoSEQ multiplex PCR, and the TCRdb table lists in-frame clones only, not all of them. Among approximately 61,000 clones listed, roughly 90% were seen once. This chain uses TRBV28 with TRBJ2-3; no reliable D call. Here the sequenced sample was peripheral blood, taken in the first trimester of pregnancy. The TCR was taken from a female donor with multiple sclerosis, enrolled in a pregnancy study. The CDR3 region has the DNA TGTGCCAGCAGTTTGCGGCCTGTGAGGTCTAGCACAGATACGCAGTATTTT. It codes for CASSLRPVRSSTDTQYF.